This TCR beta chain was sequenced in a study of blood T cell repertoires in COVID-19. Study context: Material from acute and convalescent COVID-19 was sourced from the United States, Italy and Spain.

The germline V gene has CDR1 SGHAT and CDR2 FQDESV (reference sequence). Trimming removed 5 bases at V and 9 bases at J, with 17 bases between. The CDR3 runs 15 residues. Authors' analysis steps: Researchers report that nucleated cell counts were estimated from reference gene primer amplification. Clones were read by immunoSEQ multiplex PCR, and TCRdb kept only the in-frame ones, dropping some. V, J and clone size are taken as reported in that table, and D and trimming were inferred from the DNA itself. The sample shows under 250,000 clones, roughly 86% of them seen only once. This clone occurred a few times.

The sequenced sample was peripheral blood. The clonotype comes from a man aged 45 to 65 with acute or convalescent COVID-19. The chain links TRBV11-1 to TRBJ1-6, with D possibly being TRBD1 (6 bases). Written as DNA, the CDR3 is TGTGCCAGCAGCCGAATGACAGGAGGTGGTTCACCCCTCCACTTT. It is translated as CASSRMTGGGSPLHF. Full variable domain (rest looked up from reference TRBV11-1 and TRBJ1-6): EAEVAQSPRYKITEKSQAVAFWCDPISGHATLYWYRQILGQGPELLVQFQDESVVDDSQLPKDRFSAERLKGVDSTLKIQPAELGDSAMYLCASSRMTGGGSPLHFGNGTRLTVT.